These 9 T cell receptor beta chains originate from one sample sequenced in a study of PD-1 blockade in classical Hodgkin lymphoma. Clones were read by immunoSEQ multiplex PCR, and TCRdb kept only the in-frame ones, dropping some. The sample holds about 27,000 clones, about four fifths seen once. Every patient relapsed after autologous stem cell transplantation, and brentuximab vedotin exposure varied. This specimen consisted of peripheral blood mononuclear cells (PBMCs), obtained before the second cycle of nivolumab. Receptor source: a human donor with classical Hodgkin lymphoma.

The chain is built from TRBV10-3 and TRBJ2-1; possibly TRBD2 for D (5 bases). Germline CDR1 ENHRY, CDR2 SYGVKD. This CDR3 is 14 amino acids long. V was shortened by 8 bases and J by 5 bases, with 16 bases between the two germline ends. CDR3 nucleotides: TGTGCCATCGGGAGTGGGGTGATTAACAATGAGCAGTTCTTC. Translating gives CAIGSGVINNEQFF.

The chain carries TRBV18 and TRBJ1-2; the D gene is possibly TRBD1 (5 bases). CDR1 is KGHSH, CDR2 LQKENI, per germline. This CDR3 has 15 amino acids. Trimming shortened V by 1 base and J by 4 bases, and 13 bases separated the two germline ends. The chain's CDR3 is CASSPRETDPYGYTF. The CDR3 coding sequence is TGTGCCAGCTCACCACGTGAGACAGACCCCTATGGCTACACCTTC.

CDR3 bases: TGTGCCAGCAGCAACCCCCCAAGGGAGCAGTACTTC. It is translated as CASSNPPREQYF. J is TRBJ2-7 and V is TRBV21-1. TRBV21-1 counts as a pseudogene. The CDR3 runs to 12 residues.

The V and J genes are TRBV29-1 and TRBJ2-7, with D possibly TRBD2 on 5 matching bases. With 4 bases removed from V and 3 bases from J, the gap between germline ends came to 13 bases. The germline CDR1 and CDR2 sequences are SQVTM and ANQGSEA. CDR3 length: 13 residues. The CDR3 coding sequence is TGCAGCGTTGTATCGGACGCGGGCTACGAGCAGTACTTC. It codes for CSVVSDAGYEQYF.

This clone was counted a single time. J is TRBJ2-3 and V is TRBV19, with D unresolved. Germline V gives CDR1 LNHDA, CDR2 SQIVND (reference sequence). V was cut by 0 bases and J by 6 bases, with 13 bases left in between. CDR3 length: 15 residues. CDR3 nucleotides: TGTGCCAGTAGTATAGATCTATGGCCCGAGGATACGCAGTATTTT. It is translated as CASSIDLWPEDTQYF.

This sequence joins TRBV19 and TRBJ1-5, with D maybe TRBD1 (5 bases). V lost 2 bases to trimming and J lost 5 bases, with 7 bases between them. From germline, CDR1 is LNHDA and CDR2 SQIVND (reference sequence). The CDR3 has 13 residues. CDR3 residues: CASSIQGDQPQHF. CDR3 sequence (DNA): TGTGCCAGTAGTATACAGGGTGATCAGCCCCAGCATTTT.

The chain combines TRBV19 with TRBJ1-5, with a tentative D call TRBD1 (5 bases). Germline V gives CDR1 LNHDA, CDR2 SQIVND (reference sequence). V was cut by 7 bases and J by 5 bases, with 12 bases left in between. This CDR3 is built from 13 residues. CDR3 in amino acids: CASTRAYDQPQHF. The CDR3 DNA reads TGTGCCAGTACCAGGGCCTACGATCAGCCCCAGCATTTT.

The rearrangement links TRBV14 to TRBJ2-2; no clear D. Between the trimmed V and J ends, which lost 6 bases and 2 bases, there was a span of 7 bases. The CDR3 runs to 13 residues. Germline V lookup: CDR1 SGHDN, CDR2 FVKESK. The chain's CDR3 is CASRISNTGELFF. CDR3 DNA: TGTGCCAGCAGAATCAGTAACACCGGGGAGCTGTTTTTT.

J is TRBJ2-5 and V is TRBV28; 11 bases agree with TRBD2. Trimming at V came to 6 bases and at J to 4 bases, leaving 7 bases not matched to a gene. This CDR3 has 15 residues. Germline CDR1 and CDR2: MDHEN and SYDVKM. In DNA, the CDR3 is TGTGCCAGCAGAACTCTAGCGGGGGGAGGAGAGACCCAGTACTTC. Amino acid sequence: CASRTLAGGGETQYF.